The next 31 T cell receptor beta chains were all read from a single sample in a study of CD8+CD57+ T cells in acquired aplastic anemia. Template material for TCR beta VDJ and CDR3 profiling consisted of genomic DNA. Each CDR3 protein gets one entry after TCRdb re-called the reads with MiXCR. The repertoire holds just over 400,000 distinct CDR3 sequences, with under 80% as singletons. Sequenced sample: sorted CD4+, CD8+, or CD8+CD57+ T cells (not recorded which) from PBMCs. The receptors here all came from a human donor in good health, serving as a control.

V gene TRBV24-1 combines with J gene TRBJ1-2; D might be TRBD1 (5 bases). The CDR3 contains 12 residues. Germline-derived CDR1 and CDR2 are KGHDR and SFDVKD. Trimming left V 7 bases short and J 9 bases short, with 14 bases between. The CDR3 loop reads CATSRGGRSYTF. The CDR3 coding sequence is TGTGCCACCAGCCGGGGCGGCAGGAGCTACACCTTC.

With respect to this clonotype: Lacking the conserved final phenylalanine or tryptophan, this CDR3 likely reflects a read error. Because the CDR3's place on the DNA is in doubt, the DNA is left out and the CDR3 is given as listed by TCRdb. The chain links TRBV19 to TRBJ2-3; the D call in the table, TRBD1, was not verified against the DNA. The CDR3 is 15 amino acids in total, end residues counted. CDR1 and CDR2 from the germline V gene are LNHDA and SQIVND (reference sequence). The CDR3 spells CASSIGTGGRGAASG.

This clonotype showed up many times. The chain combines TRBV7-7 with TRBJ2-3; the match to TRBD1 covers 9 bases. The CDR3 length is 15 residues. The V gene end was trimmed by 5 bases and the J gene end by 2 bases; junction bases not matched to a gene: 5. Germline lookup yields CDR1 SSHAT and CDR2 FNYEAQ (reference sequence). CDR3 nucleotides: TGTGCCAGCAGCCTCGACAGGGGGACCACAGATACGCAGTATTTT. This codes for CASSLDRGTTDTQYF. The full variable domain, completed using reference TRBV7-7 and TRBJ2-3, is GAGVSQSPRYKVTKRGQDVTLRCDPISSHATLYWYQQALGQGPEFLTYFNYEAQPDKSGLPSDRFSAERPEGSISTLTIQRTEQRDSAMYRCASSLDRGTTDTQYFGPGTRLTVL.

This chain uses TRBV11-2 with TRBJ1-1; D uncertain. The CDR3 is 15 amino acids. The V end lost 1 base, the J end lost 5 bases, and 14 bases lay between the germline ends. Germline assignment: CDR1 SGHAT and CDR2 FQNNGV. The CDR3 DNA is TGTGCCAGCAGCTTAGTGTCGTCGGCAAAAACTGAAGCTTTCTTT. It specifies CASSLVSSAKTEAFF.

The chain recombines TRBV12-3 or TRBV12-4 with TRBJ1-5; 9 bases match TRBD1. V lost 4 bases to trimming and J lost 2 bases; unmatched junction nucleotides: 6. The CDR3 consists of 16 residues. The DNA of the CDR3 is TGTGCCAGCAGTTACAGGGGACAGGGTGGCAATCAGCCCCAGCATTTT. It translates to CASSYRGQGGNQPQHF.

To note about this clonotype: At one end the junction does not follow the germline gene, possibly because of a read error. The chain couples TRBV20-1 to TRBJ1-4; 9 nucleotides align to TRBD1. CDR1 is DFQATT and CDR2 is SNEGSKA in the germline V gene (reference sequence). The CDR3 is made up of 16 amino acids. The CDR3 DNA is TGCAGTGCTAGAGATCTAACGGGACAGGGAGATGAAAAGCTGTTTTTT. This codes for CSARDLTGQGDEKLFF.

This sequence joins TRBV5-4 and TRBJ2-5; possible D gene TRBD1, 6 bases. Trimming removed 3 bases at V and 5 bases at J, with 20 bases between. The CDR3 has 16 residues. Germline CDR1 is SGHNT and CDR2 is YYREEE (reference sequence). CDR3 residues: CASSYTGFVKGETQYF. CDR3 DNA: TGTGCCAGCAGCTACACAGGGTTCGTGAAGGGGGAGACCCAGTACTTC.

Many counts were recorded for this clonotype. The chain combines TRBV11-1 with TRBJ2-5; TRBD2 is a possible D gene (5 bases). The CDR3 consists of 14 residues. Per the germline V gene, CDR1 is SGHAT and CDR2 is FQDESV (reference sequence). V lost 5 bases and J lost 4, with 14 bases in between. This CDR3 is CASSPGGLPETQYF. The CDR3 nucleotides are TGTGCCAGCAGCCCCGGCGGGCTTCCAGAGACCCAGTACTTC.

The V call is TRBV15, the J call TRBJ2-3; possible D gene TRBD2, 6 bases. V dropped 2 bases and J dropped 2 bases, with 14 bases sitting between them. The germline gives CDR1 LNHNV, CDR2 YYDKDF (reference sequence). The CDR3 covers 16 residues. The CDR3 sequence is CATSRLGGTITDTQYF. The CDR3 DNA sequence: TGTGCCACCAGCAGACTCGGGGGAACCATCACAGATACGCAGTATTTT.

The V gene is TRBV20-1, the J gene TRBJ1-6; D ambiguous. CDR1 is DFQATT and CDR2 is SNEGSKA in the germline V gene (reference sequence). The CDR3 is made up of 12 amino acids. Deletions cut 7 bases from V and 17 bases from J, with 21 bases between. CDR3 in amino acids: CSGSELGIPIHF. CDR3 in DNA: TGCAGTGGTTCTGAGCTGGGTATACCTATCCACTTT.

The chain uses TRBV20-1 and TRBJ1-6; D is undetermined. Per the germline V gene, CDR1 is DFQATT and CDR2 is SNEGSKA (reference sequence). The germline V and J ends were trimmed by 3 bases and 7 bases, with 7 bases remaining between them. This CDR3 is 12 amino acids long. DNA for the CDR3: TGCAGTGCTAGGGCGAGCAATTCACCCCTCCACTTT. Translating it yields CSARASNSPLHF.

The chain is built from TRBV10-1 and TRBJ2-7, with 8 bases identical to TRBD1. V lost 2 bases and J lost 3; bases outside the gene matches: 6. The CDR3 totals 15 residues. Germline V gives CDR1 WNHNN, CDR2 SYGVQD (reference sequence). The CDR3 nucleotides read TGCGCCAGCAGTGAGACGGACAGGGTTCACTACGAGCAGTACTTC. Amino acids: CASSETDRVHYEQYF.

For this clonotype: The missing conserved phenylalanine or tryptophan at the end of this CDR3 makes a read error likely. The DNA is omitted, as the CDR3 cannot be located on it reliably, and the CDR3 follows TCRdb's listing. The chain is built from TRBV2 and TRBJ1-5. The germline V gene has CDR1 SNHLY and CDR2 FYNNEI. The length of the CDR3 is 14 amino acids, counting both ends. CDR3 sequence reads: CASQGTSDGYTLGS.

This clonotype was recorded many times. V is TRBV20-1 and J is TRBJ1-3; no firm D call. V was trimmed by 4 bases and J by 7 bases, leaving 17 bases between them. This CDR3 comprises 14 residues. Germline CDR1 reads DFQATT; CDR2 reads SNEGSKA (reference sequence). For the CDR3, the DNA is TGCAGTGCTACCACCCACGGGGATATGAACACCATATATTTT. Translated, it gives CSATTHGDMNTIYF.

The V gene is TRBV20-1, the J gene TRBJ2-1; D is undetermined. V lost 3 bases and J 7 bases, leaving 13 bases between the germline ends. The CDR3 totals 13 residues. Germline V gene sequence: CDR1 DFQATT, CDR2 SNEGSKA (reference sequence). CDR3 residues: CSARSRGRNEQFF. CDR3 coding DNA: TGCAGTGCTAGGTCGCGCGGAAGGAATGAGCAGTTCTTC.

A note on this clonotype: An end of the junction does not agree with germline; a read error may underlie this. The chain recombines TRBV7-2 with TRBJ1-2; D not resolved. Germline V gene sequence: CDR1 SGHTA, CDR2 FQGNSA. CDR3 length equals 14 residues. The DNA for the CDR3 is TGTGCCAGCAGCTTAAGTGTAGGTCGGGATAGGAATCAGTTC. It encodes CASSLSVGRDRNQF.

The V gene is TRBV9, the J gene TRBJ2-2; TRBD2 might be the D (6 bases). The length of the CDR3 is 16 residues. With 9 bases removed from V and 10 bases from J, the gap between germline ends came to 28 bases. Germline assignment: CDR1 SGDLS and CDR2 YYNGEE. Here the CDR3 DNA reads TGTGCCATCAGTCCCCGTCGGGACTCTAACCCCGAGGAGCTGTTTTTT. Translation: CAISPRRDSNPEELFF.

The chain joins TRBV24-1 to TRBJ2-1; no definite D call. The CDR3 sequence is 11 residues long. Trimming left V 8 bases short and J 10 bases short, with 11 bases between. Germline values: CDR1 KGHDR, CDR2 SFDVKD. The DNA for the CDR3 is TGTGCCACCATGACATCCCCAGAGCAGTTCTTC. As protein: CATMTSPEQFF.

The chain carries TRBV12-3 or TRBV12-4 and TRBJ1-5; D is uncertain. Trimming stripped 6 bases from V and 5 bases from J, with 17 bases between. The CDR3 spans 15 residues. In DNA, the CDR3 is TGTGCCAGCAGCCCTCTTACCCGAACTGATCAGCCCCAGCATTTT. Protein product: CASSPLTRTDQPQHF.

CDR3 DNA: TGCGCCAGCGGTTCGCAGGCGGGACTGGCGGGGTACGAGCAGTACTTC. Translation: CASGSQAGLAGYEQYF. This chain joins TRBV5-1 and TRBJ2-7; maybe TRBD2 (6 bases). Deletions cut 7 bases from V and 4 bases from J, with 24 bases between. The CDR3 consists of 16 residues. Germline lookup yields CDR1 SGHRS and CDR2 YFSETQ.

Ten or more counts support this clonotype. V usage is TRBV4-2 and J usage is TRBJ1-2; 9 bases match TRBD1. CDR3 length equals 15 residues. Germline V gives CDR1 LGHNA, CDR2 YNFKEQ. V shed 0 bases, J shed 4 bases, and the junction held 3 bases outside the gene matches. In nucleotides, the CDR3 is TGTGCCAGCAGCCAAGAAACGACAGGGGGCTATGGCTACACCTTC. Protein product: CASSQETTGGYGYTF.

V usage is TRBV4-3 and J usage is TRBJ2-6; the D gene could be TRBD1 or TRBD2 (5 bases each). The CDR3 runs to 16 residues. Looked up from germline, CDR1 is LGHNA and CDR2 is YSLEER. V was clipped by 4 bases and J by 1 base, with 11 bases between them. The CDR3 coding sequence is TGCGCCAGCAGCCTGGGCGAGGGGTCTGGGGCCAACGTCCTGACTTTC. It codes for CASSLGEGSGANVLTF.

This clonotype appeared a few times. A much larger clone differs by one base, so this may be a read error. The missing conserved phenylalanine or tryptophan at the end of this CDR3 makes a read error likely. The CDR3 bases are TGTGCCAGTAGTCCGCGAACAGAAATTTTCTCCTACAATGAGCAGTTCCTC. It codes for CASSPRTEIFSYNEQFL. This chain connects TRBV19 to TRBJ2-1; no clear D gene. The CDR3 has 17 amino acids. The germline V and J ends were trimmed by 5 bases and 0 bases, with 17 bases remaining between them. The germline V gene has CDR1 LNHDA and CDR2 SQIVND (reference sequence).

This chain links TRBV12-3 or TRBV12-4 with TRBJ1-2; TRBD1 aligns across 12 bases. This CDR3 contains 16 residues. Losses at the gene ends were 5 bases for V and 5 bases for J; bases not matched to a gene: 9. The CDR3 region has the DNA TGTGCCAGCAGTGCTGGGACAGGGGGCTCAGGTTATGGCTACACCTTC. Residues: CASSAGTGGSGYGYTF.

The sample holds a few counts of this clonotype. This may stem from a read error, because a much larger clone lies one nucleotide away. The chain carries TRBV6-6 and TRBJ2-7; D not resolved. Germline V gene sequence: CDR1 MNHNY, CDR2 SVGAGI (reference sequence). CDR3 length: 15 residues. CDR3 sequence reads: CAGSYVPKLSYEQYF. DNA of the CDR3: TGTGCCGGCAGTTACGTACCGAAACTCTCCTACGAGCAGTACTTC.

The rearrangement links TRBV19 to TRBJ1-2, with D perhaps matching TRBD1 (6 bases). The CDR3 contains 14 residues. Trimming took 5 bases from V and 12 from J, leaving 22 bases between them. Germline V gene sequence: CDR1 LNHDA, CDR2 SQIVND (reference sequence). CDR3 region: CASSAGALSNGDTF. The CDR3 bases are TGTGCCAGTAGTGCAGGGGCCCTTAGCAATGGTGACACCTTC.

This clonotype occurred once. This sequence joins TRBV20-1 and TRBJ2-5; weak D call: TRBD1 (5 bases). From germline, CDR1 is DFQATT and CDR2 SNEGSKA (reference sequence). The CDR3 loop spans 13 amino acids. The V gene lost 4 bases and the J gene lost 9 bases, with 18 bases spanning the gap. The CDR3 sequence: CSATPPVDTAQYF. For the CDR3, the DNA is TGCAGTGCTACCCCCCCGGTGGACACTGCCCAGTACTTC.

The V and J genes are TRBV20-1 and TRBJ1-2; no clear D gene. This CDR3 spans 12 amino acids. Per germline, CDR1 DFQATT and CDR2 SNEGSKA (reference sequence). The ends were cut back, 3 bases at V and 11 bases at J, with 16 bases in the middle. Here the CDR3 reads CSASTSDSGYTF. CDR3 nucleotides: TGCAGTGCTAGCACCAGCGACTCCGGGTACACCTTC.

This clonotype was detected ten times or more. The chain joins TRBV19 to TRBJ1-2, with D possibly being TRBD1 (5 bases). The CDR3 length is 16 residues. Germline CDR1 and CDR2: LNHDA and SQIVND (reference sequence). V lost 0 bases, J lost 0 bases, and 11 bases lay in between. CDR3 bases: TGTGCCAGTAGTATAGATTCGGGGCCTCCTAACTATGGCTACACCTTC. Translation gives CASSIDSGPPNYGYTF.

This clonotype was seen repeatedly, ten times or more. The chain is built from TRBV6-5 and TRBJ2-1; 8 nucleotides match TRBD1. CDR3 length equals 14 residues. Germline V gene lookup returns CDR1 MNHEY and CDR2 SVGAGI. Trimming removed 6 bases from V and 6 bases from J; junction bases left unmatched: 7. The CDR3, as DNA: TGTGCCAGCAGAACCGGACAGGGTGTCAATGAGCAGTTCTTC. The encoded protein is CASRTGQGVNEQFF.

The chain links TRBV29-1 to TRBJ2-1, with 7 nucleotides matching TRBD1. Germline V gene lookup returns CDR1 SQVTM and CDR2 ANQGSEA. This CDR3 has 13 amino acids. CDR3 sequence: CSVIQGKWDEQFF. CDR3 coding DNA: TGCAGTGTCATACAGGGGAAATGGGATGAGCAGTTCTTC.